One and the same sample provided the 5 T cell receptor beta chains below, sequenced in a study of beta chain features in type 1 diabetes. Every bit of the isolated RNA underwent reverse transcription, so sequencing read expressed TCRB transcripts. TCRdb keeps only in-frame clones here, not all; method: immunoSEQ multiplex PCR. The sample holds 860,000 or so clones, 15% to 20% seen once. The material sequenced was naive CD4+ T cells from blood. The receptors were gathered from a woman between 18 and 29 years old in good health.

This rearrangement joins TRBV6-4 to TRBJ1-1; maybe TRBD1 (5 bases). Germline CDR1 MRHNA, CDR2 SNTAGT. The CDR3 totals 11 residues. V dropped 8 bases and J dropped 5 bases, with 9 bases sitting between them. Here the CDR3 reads CASGGSTEAFF. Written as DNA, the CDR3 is TGTGCCAGCGGGGGGTCTACTGAAGCTTTCTTT.

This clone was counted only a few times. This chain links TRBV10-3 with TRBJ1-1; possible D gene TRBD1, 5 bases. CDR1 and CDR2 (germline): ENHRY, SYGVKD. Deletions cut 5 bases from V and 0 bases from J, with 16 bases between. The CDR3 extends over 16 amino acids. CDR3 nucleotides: TGTGCCATCAGTTCGCGGGGCGCGAACCTGAACACTGAAGCTTTCTTT. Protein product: CAISSRGANLNTEAFF.

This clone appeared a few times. The CDR3, as DNA: TGTGCCAGCAGCTTAGCCCCTTTGGACAATGAGCAGTTCTTC. It yields the protein CASSLAPLDNEQFF. The rearrangement uses TRBV7-9 and TRBJ2-1; D gene unclear. Germline V gene lookup returns CDR1 SEHNR and CDR2 FQNEAQ (reference sequence). V dropped 0 bases and J dropped 5 bases, with 8 bases sitting between them. There are 14 residues in the CDR3.

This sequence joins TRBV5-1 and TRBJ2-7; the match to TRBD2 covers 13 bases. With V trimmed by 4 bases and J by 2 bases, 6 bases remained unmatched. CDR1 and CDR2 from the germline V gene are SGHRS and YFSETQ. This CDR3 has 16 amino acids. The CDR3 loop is CASSRGLAGSPYEQYF. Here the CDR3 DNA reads TGCGCCAGCAGCCGGGGACTAGCGGGATCACCCTACGAGCAGTACTTC.

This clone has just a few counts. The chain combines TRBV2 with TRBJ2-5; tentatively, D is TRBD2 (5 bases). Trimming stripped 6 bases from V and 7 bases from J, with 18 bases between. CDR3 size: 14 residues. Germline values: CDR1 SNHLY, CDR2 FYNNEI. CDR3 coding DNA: TGTGCCAGCAGCCCGGACTCTCAGAGGCGGACCCAGTACTTC. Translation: CASSPDSQRRTQYF.